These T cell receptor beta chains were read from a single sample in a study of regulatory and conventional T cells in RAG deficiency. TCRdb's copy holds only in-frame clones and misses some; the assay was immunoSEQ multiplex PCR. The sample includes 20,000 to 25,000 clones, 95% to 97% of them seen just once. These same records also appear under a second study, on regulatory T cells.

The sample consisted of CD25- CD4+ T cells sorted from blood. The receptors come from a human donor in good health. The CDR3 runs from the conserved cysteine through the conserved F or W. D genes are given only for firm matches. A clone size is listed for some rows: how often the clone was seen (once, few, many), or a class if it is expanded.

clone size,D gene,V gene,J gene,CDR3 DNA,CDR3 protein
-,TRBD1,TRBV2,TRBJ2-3,TGTGCCAGCAGTTCCCAGGGGGCGGCTAGCACAGATACGCAGTATTTT,CASSSQGAASTDTQYF
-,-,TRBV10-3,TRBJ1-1,TGTGCCATCAGGGGGGCGCAGGGCACTGAAGCTTTCTTT,CAIRGAQGTEAFF
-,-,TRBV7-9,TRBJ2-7,TGTGCCAGCAGCTTGCTAGGGAGCTCCTACGAGCAGTACTTC,CASSLLGSSYEQYF
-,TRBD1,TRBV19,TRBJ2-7,TGTGCCAGTAGTCGAGTCCCGGGACAGGGGAACTCCTACGAGCAGTACTTC,CASSRVPGQGNSYEQYF
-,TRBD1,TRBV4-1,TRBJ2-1,TGCGCCAGCAGCCAAGGTAACGGACAGGGGGCAATGAGGGCTTACAATGAGCAGTTCTTC,CASSQGNGQGAMRAYNEQFF
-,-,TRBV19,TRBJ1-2,TGTGCCAGTACCCCCCCCCGGGGAGGACCTTATGGCTACACCTTC,CASTPPRGGPYGYTF
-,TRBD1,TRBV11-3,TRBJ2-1,TGTGCCAGCAGCTTTCAGGGGGCTGGGTACAATGAGCAGTTCTTC,CASSFQGAGYNEQFF
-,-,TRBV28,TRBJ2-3,TGTGCCAGCAGCGTCGGGGGTACGAGCACAGATACGCAGTATTTT,CASSVGGTSTDTQYF
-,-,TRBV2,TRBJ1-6,TGTGCCAGGACAGGTAGTCTGAATTCCCCCCTCCACTTT,CARTGSLNSPLHF
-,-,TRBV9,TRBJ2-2,TGTGCCAGCAGCGTAGACAGGGCGAACACCGGGGAGCTGTTTTTT,CASSVDRANTGELFF
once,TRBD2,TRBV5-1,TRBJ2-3,TGCGCCAGCAGCTGGACTAGCGGGGCCCAAGATACGCAGTATTTT,CASSWTSGAQDTQYF
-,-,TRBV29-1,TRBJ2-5,TGCAGCGTTCCCCAGGTGGGGGCCATCCAAGAGACCCAGTACTTC,CSVPQVGAIQETQYF
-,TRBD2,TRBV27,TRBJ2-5,TGTGCCAGCAGCCAGAGGGAGGGAGAGACCCAGTACTTC,CASSQREGETQYF
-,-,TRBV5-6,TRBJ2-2,TGTGCCAGCAGCTTGGTTAGCAACACCGGGGAGCTGTTTTTT,CASSLVSNTGELFF
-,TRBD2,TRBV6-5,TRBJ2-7,TGTGCCAGCAGGAGGCTAGCGGGGGACGAGCAGTACTTC,CASRRLAGDEQYF
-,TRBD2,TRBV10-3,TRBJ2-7,TGTGCCACCGACCGGGGGGGGAGCTACGAGCAGTACTTC,CATDRGGSYEQYF
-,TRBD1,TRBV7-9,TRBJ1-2,TGTGCCAGCAGCCTCCACACGGACAGGGGAGGTGATGGCTACACCTTC,CASSLHTDRGGDGYTF
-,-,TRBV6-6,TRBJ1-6,TGTGCCAGCAGTTTCCAGGGGAATTCGAACTATTCACCCCTCCACTTT,CASSFQGNSNYSPLHF
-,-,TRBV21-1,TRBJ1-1,TGTGCCAGCAGCAAAGCGAGGGGACGAAGGCAGCGGGACACTGAAGCTTTCTTT,CASSKARGRRQRDTEAFF
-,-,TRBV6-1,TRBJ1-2,TGTGCCAGCAGGGCAGACAGGCAGGTAGTCGGCTACACCTTC,CASRADRQVVGYTF
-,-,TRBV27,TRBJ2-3,TGTGCCAGCAGTTTTAAATCCAAGGTACAGGAGAGGACAGATACGCAGTATTTT,CASSFKSKVQERTDTQYF
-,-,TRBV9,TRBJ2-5,TGTGCCAGCAGCCGACGGGGGTCCGGCCAAGAGACCCAGTACTTC,CASSRRGSGQETQYF
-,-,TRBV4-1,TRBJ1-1,TGCGCCAGCAGCCAGGAGGTAACTACGTTCTTAGAGACTGAAGCTTTCTTT,CASSQEVTTFLETEAFF
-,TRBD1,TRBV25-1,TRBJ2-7,TGTGCCAGCAGTGACACAGACAGGGGGGACGAGCAGTACTTC,CASSDTDRGDEQYF
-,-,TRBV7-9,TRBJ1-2,TGTGCCAGCAGCCCCTTCCGAGGGCAATACTATGGCTACACCTTC,CASSPFRGQYYGYTF
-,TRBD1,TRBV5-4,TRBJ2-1,TGTGCCAGCAGCTGGGACAGGGACAATGAGCAGTTCTTC,CASSWDRDNEQFF
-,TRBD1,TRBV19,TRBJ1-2,TGTGCCAGTAGCCAGGGACAGGGCTATGGCTACACCTTC,CASSQGQGYGYTF
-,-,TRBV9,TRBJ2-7,TGTGCCAGCAGCGTAGCGGGCTACGAGCAGTACTTC,CASSVAGYEQYF
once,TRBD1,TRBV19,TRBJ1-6,TGTGCCAGTCAACGGCAGGGGGATTCACCCCTCCACTTT,CASQRQGDSPLHF
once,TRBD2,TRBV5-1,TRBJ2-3,TGCGCCAGCAGCATCGGGGGGGCACAAACAGATACGCAGTATTTT,CASSIGGAQTDTQYF
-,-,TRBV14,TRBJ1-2,TGTGCCAGCAGCCAAGAGATCAGGGACTATGGCTACACCTTC,CASSQEIRDYGYTF
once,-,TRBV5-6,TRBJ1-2,TGTGCCAGCTTCCGGGGGGGAAACTATGGCTACACCTTC,CASFRGGNYGYTF
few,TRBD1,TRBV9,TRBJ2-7,TGTGCCAGCAGCTTAGGGACAGGGGGCTACGAGCAGTACTTC,CASSLGTGGYEQYF
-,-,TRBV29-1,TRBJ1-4,TGCAGCGCGACCGGGACAAAGGCTAATGAAAAACTGTTTTTT,CSATGTKANEKLFF
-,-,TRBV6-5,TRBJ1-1,TGTGCCAGCAGCAGACACAACACTGAAGCTTTCTTT,CASSRHNTEAFF
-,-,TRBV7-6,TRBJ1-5,TGTGCCAGCAGCTTAGCAGAGGGAAGTCAGCCCCAGCATTTT,CASSLAEGSQPQHF
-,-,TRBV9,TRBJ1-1,TGTGCCAGCAGCGTAGTTAGCAACACTGAAGCTTTCTTT,CASSVVSNTEAFF
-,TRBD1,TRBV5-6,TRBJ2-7,TGTGCCAGCAACCCGACAGGGTGGCTTTACGAGCAGTACTTC,CASNPTGWLYEQYF
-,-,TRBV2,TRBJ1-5,TGTGCCAGCAGCCCGGAGGGTTTCACTAGCAATCAGCCCCAGCATTTT,CASSPEGFTSNQPQHF
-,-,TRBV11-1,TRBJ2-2,TGTGCCAGCAGGACAGAAGGCGCCGGGGAGCTGTTTTTT,CASRTEGAGELFF
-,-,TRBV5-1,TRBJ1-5,TGCGCCAGCAGTCTAGTAGGTGATCAGCCCCAGCATTTT,CASSLVGDQPQHF
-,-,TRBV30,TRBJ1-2,TGTGCCTGGAGTGTAATAGGGGTACGCGTATGGCCCCCCTTC,CAWSVIGVRVWPPF
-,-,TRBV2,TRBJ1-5,TGTGCCAGCAGTGGGACAAAACATGACCAGCCCCAGCATTTT,CASSGTKHDQPQHF
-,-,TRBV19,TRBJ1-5,TGTGCCAGTAGTATGAGTCCAGGGGCAAATCAGCCCCAGCATTTT,CASSMSPGANQPQHF
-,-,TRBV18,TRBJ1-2,TGTGCCAGCTCACCACTAATTCCTGAGGTGGGCTACACCTTC,CASSPLIPEVGYTF
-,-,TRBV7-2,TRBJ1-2,TGTGCCAGCAGCGCACTCAGGGTGGAGGGCTACACCTTC,CASSALRVEGYTF
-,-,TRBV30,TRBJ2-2,TGTGCCTGGAGTACAGGGTTGGAGCTGTTTTTT,CAWSTGLELFF
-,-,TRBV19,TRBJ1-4,TGTGCCAGTAACCCGGGGGAAGAGTTTAATGAAAAACTGTTTTTT,CASNPGEEFNEKLFF
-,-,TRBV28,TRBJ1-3,TGTGCCAGCAGAGGGGCTGGAAACACCATATATTTT,CASRGAGNTIYF